The 17 T cell receptor beta chains below all came from one sample that was sequenced in a study of T cells in Graves' hyperthyroidism and ophthalmopathy. RNA transcripts provided the source from which TCR beta CDR3 regions were amplified. First-round RT-PCR targeting the TCR CDR3 was performed with the HTBI primer set. TCRdb reanalysed the multiplex PCR reads using MiXCR and keeps one entry per CDR3 protein. Of a few hundred thousand distinct CDR3 sequences in the sample, less than 20% were seen once. The sequenced sample consisted of blood. These receptors came from a woman aged 25 to 39 with Graves' hyperthyroidism.

This clonotype was counted at least ten times. The chain uses TRBV20-1 and TRBJ1-4; D unresolved. Per the germline V gene, CDR1 is DFQATT and CDR2 is SNEGSKA (reference sequence). This CDR3 has 12 residues. V lost 5 bases, J lost 5 bases, and 9 bases lay in between. In DNA, the CDR3 is TGCAGTGCTTACAGACAAAATGAAAAACTGTTTTTT. Translating it yields CSAYRQNEKLFF.

This clonotype came up a few times. The chain is built from TRBV6-2 or TRBV6-3 and TRBJ2-1; TRBD1 might be the D (6 bases). V lost 2 bases and J 0 bases, leaving 20 bases between the germline ends. CDR1 MNHEY and CDR2 SVGEGT come from the germline V gene. The CDR3 totals 19 residues. The CDR3 nucleotides are TGTGCCAGCAGTTACCCCACTATCAGACAGGCGGTCTCCTACAATGAGCAGTTCTTC. Residues: CASSYPTIRQAVSYNEQFF.

This clonotype was seen ten or more times. The chain links TRBV7-2 to TRBJ1-5, with D perhaps TRBD1 (5 bases). Germline V gene lookup returns CDR1 SGHTA and CDR2 FQGNSA. The CDR3 length is 17 residues. V lost 4 bases to trimming and J lost 3 bases, with 19 bases between them. CDR3 region: CASSSPVGTGNNQPQHF. DNA for the CDR3: TGTGCCAGCAGCTCCCCAGTCGGGACGGGGAACAATCAGCCCCAGCATTTT.

This chain links TRBV7-2 with TRBJ2-1; 11 bases fit TRBD1. This CDR3 has 16 amino acids. J lost 3 bases, V lost 5 bases, and 6 bases had no gene match. CDR1 SGHTA and CDR2 FQGNSA come from the germline V gene. Here the CDR3 DNA reads TGTGCCAGCAGCCTTAGGGGGACAGGGGGCTACAATGAGCAGTTCTTC. The encoded protein is CASSLRGTGGYNEQFF. The whole variable domain, remainder taken from reference TRBV7-2 and TRBJ2-1, is GAGVSQSPSNKVTEKGKDVELRCDPISGHTALYWYRQSLGQGLEFLIYFQGNSAPDKSGLPSDRFSAERTGGSVSTLTIQRTQQEDSAVYLCASSLRGTGGYNEQFFGPGTRLTVL.

This clonotype occurred a few times. This sequence joins TRBV20-1 and TRBJ2-1; the D gene is possibly TRBD2 (5 bases). Trimming left V 4 bases short and J 3 bases short, with 16 bases between. This CDR3 is built from 15 residues. CDR1 is DFQATT and CDR2 is SNEGSKA in the germline V gene (reference sequence). CDR3 DNA: TGCAGTGCTACGGTGGTTGTGGACTTCTACAATGAGCAGTTCTTC. It yields the protein CSATVVVDFYNEQFF.

V is TRBV24-1 and J is TRBJ2-2, with 7 bases that match TRBD2. Germline V lookup: CDR1 KGHDR, CDR2 SFDVKD. This CDR3 contains 17 residues. J lost 2 bases, V lost 1 base, and 6 bases had no gene match. As DNA, the CDR3 is TGTGCCACCAGTGATTTCGAGGGAGGGCTTAACACCGGGGAGCTGTTTTTT. Translation gives CATSDFEGGLNTGELFF.

This chain joins TRBV5-8 and TRBJ2-1; perhaps TRBD2 as D (5 bases). The CDR3 sequence is 15 residues long. Germline V gene sequence: CDR1 SGHTS, CDR2 YDEGEE. The ends were cut back, 1 base at V and 3 bases at J, with 11 bases in the middle. The CDR3 region is CASSLIERNYNEQFF. CDR3 nucleotides: TGTGCCAGCAGCTTGATTGAGCGGAACTACAATGAGCAGTTCTTC.

This clonotype occurred many times. J is TRBJ1-6 and V is TRBV20-1, with D unclear. The V gene's germline CDR1 is DFQATT and CDR2 SNEGSKA (reference sequence). V shed 7 bases and J shed 1 base, with 11 bases lying between them. The CDR3 covers 14 residues. CDR3 region: CSVPRRSYNSPLHF. CDR3 DNA: TGCAGTGTCCCCAGGCGGTCCTATAATTCACCCCTCCACTTT.

In this sample, this clonotype turned up many times. The rearrangement uses TRBV2 and TRBJ2-7; D uncertain. The CDR3 runs 15 residues. With 1 base removed from V and 0 bases from J, the gap between germline ends came to 10 bases. Germline assignment: CDR1 SNHLY and CDR2 FYNNEI. DNA for the CDR3: TGTGCCAGCAGTGAAGATACAGAACTCTCCTACGAGCAGTACTTC. It is translated as CASSEDTELSYEQYF.

This clonotype was counted at least ten times. The rearrangement joins TRBV12-3 or TRBV12-4 to TRBJ2-7; D possibly corresponds to TRBD2 (5 bases). V was clipped by 0 bases and J by 6 bases, with 12 bases between them. The CDR3 runs to 14 residues. The CDR3 bases are TGTGCCAGCAGTTTAGCTTGGAAGAGGGCCGAGCAGTACTTC. Translating gives CASSLAWKRAEQYF.

The V call is TRBV19, the J call TRBJ2-1; 8 nucleotides agree with TRBD2. V was clipped by 4 bases and J by 0 bases; unmatched bases: 8. Germline loops: CDR1 LNHDA, CDR2 SQIVND (reference sequence). The CDR3 contains 17 residues. The CDR3 DNA reads as TGTGCCAGTAGTACCCTTAGCGGGATGAGCTCCTACAATGAGCAGTTCTTC. Protein product: CASSTLSGMSSYNEQFF.

This clonotype was observed a single time. Possible read error: a much larger clone is one base away. This sequence joins TRBV5-1 and TRBJ1-1; 7 bases are a match to TRBD1. Trimming took 7 bases from V and 1 from J; bases not matched to a gene: 7. Germline CDR1 reads SGHRS; CDR2 reads YFSETQ. The CDR3 extends over 14 amino acids. The CDR3 DNA reads as TGCGCCAGCGGCCTATGGACAGGGAACACTGAAGCTTTCTTT. This gives the protein CASGLWTGNTEAFF.

This clonotype was detected ten times or more. The chain carries TRBV11-1 and TRBJ1-1, with D tentatively TRBD1 (5 bases). The CDR3 extends over 16 amino acids. V lost 2 bases, J lost 4 bases, and 17 bases lay in between. Germline V gene lookup returns CDR1 SGHAT and CDR2 FQDESV (reference sequence). The CDR3 reads CASSLRALGGATEAFF. The CDR3 nucleotides are TGTGCCAGCAGCTTAAGGGCCCTGGGAGGGGCCACTGAAGCTTTCTTT.

Comments on this clonotype: A much larger clone lies one base from this, so it may be a read error. The rearrangement joins TRBV7-2 to TRBJ2-7; TRBD2 is a possible D gene (6 bases). This CDR3 contains 17 residues. CDR1 is SGHTA and CDR2 is FQGNSA in the germline V gene. V lost 2 bases to trimming and J lost 3 bases, with 20 bases between them. The CDR3 sequence is CASSLSHGPASVYEQYF. CDR3 bases: TGTGCCAGCAGCTTAAGTCACGGTCCGGCTAGCGTCTACGAGCAGTACTTC. Full variable domain (rest looked up from reference TRBV7-2 and TRBJ2-7): GAGVSQSPSNKVTEKGKDVELRCDPISGHTALYWYRQSLGQGLEFLIYFQGNSAPDKSGLPSDRFSAERTGGSVSTLTIQRTQQEDSAVYLCASSLSHGPASVYEQYFGPGTRLTVT.

CDR3 in amino acids: CASSLSLPRQGAADTQYF. The CDR3 nucleotides read TGTGCCAGCAGCCTCTCGTTACCCCGGCAGGGGGCCGCAGATACGCAGTATTTT. The chain combines TRBV28 with TRBJ2-3; 8 nucleotides agree with TRBD1. The length of the CDR3 is 18 residues. Germline V lookup: CDR1 MDHEN, CDR2 SYDVKM. V shed 6 bases, J shed 4 bases, and the junction held 18 bases outside the gene matches. Combining the CDR3 with reference TRBV28 and TRBJ2-3 gives the whole variable domain DVKVTQSSRYLVKRTGEKVFLECVQDMDHENMFWYRQDPGLGLRLIYFSYDVKMKEKGDIPEGYSVSREKKERFSLILESASTNQTSMYLCASSLSLPRQGAADTQYFGPGTRLTVL.

For the CDR3, the DNA is TGTGCCAGCAGCCCGGGACAGGGAGAATCACCCCTCCACTTT. This gives the protein CASSPGQGESPLHF. The rearrangement joins TRBV5-4 to TRBJ1-6, with TRBD1 matching 9 bases. The germline CDR1 and CDR2 sequences are SGHNT and YYREEE (reference sequence). V lost 4 bases and J lost 10; bases outside the gene matches: 6. This CDR3 contains 14 residues. Drawing the rest from reference TRBV5-4 and TRBJ1-6, the complete variable domain is ETGVTQSPTHLIKTRGQQVTLRCSSQSGHNTVSWYQQALGQGPQFIFQYYREEENGRGNFPPRFSGLQFPNYSSELNVNALELDDSALYLCASSPGQGESPLHFGNGTRLTVT.

The chain carries TRBV6-1 and TRBJ2-1; 10 nucleotides align to TRBD2. The CDR3 is 17 residues long. V shed 2 bases, J shed 9 bases, and the junction held 13 bases outside the gene matches. Germline CDR1 reads MNHNS; CDR2 reads SASEGT. CDR3 nucleotides: TGTGCCAGCAGTGAATTCGGAGCGCTAGCGGGAGCTTCTGAGCAGTTCTTC. It translates to CASSEFGALAGASEQFF.